This record concerns one T cell receptor beta chain sequence. The sample comes from a study of PD-1 blockade in classical Hodgkin lymphoma. The wider study: It was nivolumab at 3 mg/kg, given intravenously every 2 weeks, that patients received.

In every patient, relapse followed autologous stem cell transplantation, while exposure to brentuximab vedotin differed. V lost 4 bases and J lost 4; bases outside the gene matches: 3. The length of the CDR3 is 13 residues. The V gene's germline CDR1 is SGHRS and CDR2 YFSETQ. Data came from immunoSEQ multiplex PCR; TCRdb stores just in-frame clones and leaves some out. The table shows fewer than 15,000 clones, with more than 85% occurring only once. The chain couples TRBV5-1 to TRBJ1-1; 8 bases are a match to TRBD1. This sample comprised peripheral blood mononuclear cells (PBMCs), obtained at baseline. This sequence originates from a human donor with classical Hodgkin lymphoma. The CDR3 bases are TGCGCCAGCAGCGTCACAGGGGGCACTGAAGCTTTCTTT. Its protein product is CASSVTGGTEAFF.